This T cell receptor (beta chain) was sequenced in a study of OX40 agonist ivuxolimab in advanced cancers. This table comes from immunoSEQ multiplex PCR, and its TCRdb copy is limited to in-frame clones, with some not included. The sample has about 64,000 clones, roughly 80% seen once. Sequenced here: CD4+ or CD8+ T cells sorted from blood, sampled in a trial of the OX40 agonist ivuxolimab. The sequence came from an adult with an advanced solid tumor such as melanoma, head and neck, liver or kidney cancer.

Here the CDR3 reads CASSDRNGSGNTIYF. As DNA, the CDR3 is TGTGCCAGCAGTGACCGGAATGGTTCTGGAAACACCATATATTTT. This sequence joins TRBV6-4 and TRBJ1-3, with D unresolved. The CDR3 is 15 amino acids. Trimming pared 2 bases from V and 1 base from J, leaving 9 bases between. CDR1 is MRHNA and CDR2 is SNTAGT in the germline V gene.